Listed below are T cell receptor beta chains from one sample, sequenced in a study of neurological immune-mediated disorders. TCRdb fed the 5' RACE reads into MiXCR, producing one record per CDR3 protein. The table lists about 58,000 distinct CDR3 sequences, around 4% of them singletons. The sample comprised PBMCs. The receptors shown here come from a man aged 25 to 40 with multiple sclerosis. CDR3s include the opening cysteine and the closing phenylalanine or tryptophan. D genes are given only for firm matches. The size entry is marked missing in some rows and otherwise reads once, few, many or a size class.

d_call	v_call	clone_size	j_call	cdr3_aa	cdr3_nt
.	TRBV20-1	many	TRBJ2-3	CSARDLSRGASTDTQYF	TGCAGTGCTAGAGATCTCTCTCGCGGGGCTAGCACAGATACGCAGTATTTT
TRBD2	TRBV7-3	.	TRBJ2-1	CASSTQLAGGFGEQFF	TGTGCCAGCAGCACCCAACTAGCGGGAGGATTCGGTGAGCAGTTCTTC
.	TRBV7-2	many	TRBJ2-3	CASSFFRVAMGGTDTQYF	TGTGCCAGCAGCTTTTTCAGGGTAGCGATGGGCGGTACAGATACGCAGTATTTT
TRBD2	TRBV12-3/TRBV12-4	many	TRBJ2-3	CASRTQGLASTDTQYF	TGTGCCAGCAGAACTCAAGGACTAGCTAGCACAGATACGCAGTATTTT
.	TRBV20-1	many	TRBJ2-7	CSARDMRGLSYEQYF	TGCAGTGCTAGAGATATGAGGGGTCTATCCTACGAGCAGTACTTC
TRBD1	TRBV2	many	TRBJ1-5	CASSERQGDNQPQHF	TGTGCCAGCAGTGAGCGACAGGGGGACAATCAGCCCCAGCATTTT
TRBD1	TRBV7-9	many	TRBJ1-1	CASSRPTGDTEAFF	TGTGCCAGCAGCCGTCCGACAGGGGATACTGAAGCTTTCTTT
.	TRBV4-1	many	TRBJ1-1	CASSHPQGVGTEAFF	TGCGCCAGCAGCCATCCACAGGGCGTTGGCACTGAAGCTTTCTTT
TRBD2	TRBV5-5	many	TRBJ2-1	CASSFRLAGGNEQFF	TGTGCCAGCAGCTTCCGACTAGCGGGAGGCAATGAGCAGTTCTTC
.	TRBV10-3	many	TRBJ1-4	CAISESGPNEKLFF	TGTGCCATCAGTGAGAGCGGGCCTAATGAAAAACTGTTTTTT
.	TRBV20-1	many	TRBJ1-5	CSARAGTGGNQPQHF	TGCAGTGCTAGAGCCGGGACGGGTGGAAATCAGCCCCAGCATTTT
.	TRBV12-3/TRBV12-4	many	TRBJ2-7	CASRGDGVTEQYF	TGTGCCAGCAGAGGGGACGGCGTTACCGAGCAGTACTTC
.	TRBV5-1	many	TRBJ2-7	CASSFRQADEQYF	TGCGCCAGCAGCTTCCGACAGGCTGATGAGCAGTACTTC
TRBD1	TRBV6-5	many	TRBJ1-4	CASSYSTGGTNEKLFF	TGTGCCAGCAGTTACTCAACAGGGGGAACTAATGAAAAACTGTTTTTT
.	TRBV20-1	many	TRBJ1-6	CSAPVAGESPLHF	TGCAGTGCGCCGGTGGCAGGGGAATCACCCCTCCACTTT
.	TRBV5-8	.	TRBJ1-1	CASSRSGGAYTEAFF	TGTGCCAGCAGCCGTTCTGGAGGCGCGTACACTGAAGCTTTCTTT
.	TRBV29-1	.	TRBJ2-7	CSAPLVSGSSYEQYF	TGCAGCGCCCCCTTGGTGAGTGGAAGCTCCTACGAGCAGTACTTC
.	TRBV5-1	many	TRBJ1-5	CASSLDSWPGQPQHF	TGCGCCAGCAGCTTGGACTCCTGGCCGGGTCAGCCCCAGCATTTT
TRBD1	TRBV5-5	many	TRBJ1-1	CASNIRIQGAGNTEAFF	TGTGCCAGCAACATCCGAATCCAGGGGGCAGGGAACACTGAAGCTTTCTTT
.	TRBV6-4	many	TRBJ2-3	CASSIGFTDTQYF	TGTGCCAGCAGCATCGGCTTCACAGATACGCAGTATTTT
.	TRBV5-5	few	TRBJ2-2	CASSLSSGYTGELFF	TGTGCCAGCAGCTTGAGTAGCGGTTACACCGGGGAGCTGTTTTTT
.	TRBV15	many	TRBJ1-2	CATKERGAANYGYTF	TGTGCCACCAAGGAAAGGGGGGCAGCTAACTATGGCTACACCTTC
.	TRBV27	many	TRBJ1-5	CASSLGLGSNQPQHF	TGTGCCAGCAGTTTAGGGCTAGGAAGCAATCAGCCCCAGCATTTT
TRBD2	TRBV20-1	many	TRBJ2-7	CSAGTGGYEQYF	TGCAGTGCCGGGACGGGAGGGTACGAGCAGTACTTC
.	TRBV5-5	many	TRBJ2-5	CASSLVREETQYF	TGTGCCAGCAGTCTCGTCCGGGAAGAGACCCAGTACTTC
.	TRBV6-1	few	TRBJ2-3	CASSEITHTDTQYF	TGTGCCAGCAGTGAAATCACGCACACAGATACGCAGTATTTT
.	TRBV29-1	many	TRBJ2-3	CSVEDRIRTVTDTQYF	TGCAGCGTTGAAGATCGCATCAGGACTGTCACAGATACGCAGTATTTT
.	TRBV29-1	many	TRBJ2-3	CSVAIQGGTDTQYF	TGCAGCGTTGCGATACAGGGAGGGACAGATACGCAGTATTTT
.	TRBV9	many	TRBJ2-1	CASSAEQGPYGEQFF	TGTGCCAGCAGCGCGGAACAGGGACCCTACGGGGAGCAGTTCTTC
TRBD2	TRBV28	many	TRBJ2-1	CASREYGLVFNEQFF	TGTGCCAGCAGAGAATACGGACTAGTCTTCAATGAGCAGTTCTTC
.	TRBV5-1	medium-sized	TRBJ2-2	CASSEDSFGTGELFF	TGCGCCAGCAGCGAGGACAGCTTTGGCACCGGGGAGCTGTTTTTT
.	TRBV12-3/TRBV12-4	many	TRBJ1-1	CASSLRESNTEAFF	TGTGCCAGCAGTTTAAGGGAATCTAACACTGAAGCTTTCTTT
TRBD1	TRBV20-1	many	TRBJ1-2	CSAPDQGASSGYTF	TGCAGTGCTCCTGACCAGGGGGCATCTTCTGGCTACACCTTC
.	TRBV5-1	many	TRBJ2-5	CASSLDTTQETQYF	TGCGCCAGCAGCTTGGATACAACCCAAGAGACCCAGTACTTC
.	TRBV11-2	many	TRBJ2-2	CASSLVTGFTGELFF	TGTGCCAGCAGCTTAGTAACAGGGTTCACCGGGGAGCTGTTTTTT
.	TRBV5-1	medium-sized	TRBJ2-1	CASGRLRDLGDEQFF	TGCGCCAGCGGGAGATTGCGGGATCTGGGCGATGAGCAGTTCTTC
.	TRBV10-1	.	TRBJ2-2	CASRSGTGDTGELFF	TGCGCCAGCAGGTCCGGGACGGGGGATACCGGGGAGCTGTTTTTT
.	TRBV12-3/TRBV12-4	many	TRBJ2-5	CASGGETQYF	TGTGCCAGCGGCGGGGAGACCCAGTACTTC
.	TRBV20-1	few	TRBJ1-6	CSAASGDDSPLHF	TGCAGTGCCGCTTCAGGGGATGATTCACCCCTCCACTTT
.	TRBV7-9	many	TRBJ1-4	CASSLGTEDEKLFF	TGTGCCAGCAGCTTAGGGACAGAGGATGAAAAACTGTTTTTT
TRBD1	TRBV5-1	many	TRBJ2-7	CASSPLSGGSYEQYF	TGCGCCAGCAGCCCCTTGTCAGGGGGATCCTACGAGCAGTACTTC
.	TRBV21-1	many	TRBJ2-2	CASSKGGVAGGRTGELFF	TGTGCCAGCAGCAAAGGAGGGGTAGCGGGGGGACGTACCGGGGAGCTGTTTTTT
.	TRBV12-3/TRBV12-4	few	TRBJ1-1	CASSLDAEAFF	TGTGCCAGCAGCCTTGACGCTGAAGCTTTCTTT
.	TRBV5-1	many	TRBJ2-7	CASSLTQDTYEQYF	TGCGCCAGCAGCTTGACTCAAGACACCTACGAGCAGTACTTC
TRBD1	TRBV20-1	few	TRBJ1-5	CSAGQGGSNQPQHF	TGCAGTGCTGGACAGGGGGGGAGCAATCAGCCCCAGCATTTT
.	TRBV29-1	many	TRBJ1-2	CSVGYGYTF	TGCAGCGTGGGGTATGGCTACACCTTC
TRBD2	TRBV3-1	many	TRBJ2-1	CASSQQLAGGLNEQFF	TGTGCCAGCAGCCAACAACTAGCGGGAGGTCTAAATGAGCAGTTCTTC
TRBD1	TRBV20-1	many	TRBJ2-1	CSASNRDRSNNEQFF	TGCAGTGCTAGTAACCGGGACAGGTCAAACAATGAGCAGTTCTTC
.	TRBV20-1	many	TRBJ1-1	CSARDGRTLDTEAFF	TGCAGTGCTAGAGATGGACGGACATTAGACACTGAAGCTTTCTTT
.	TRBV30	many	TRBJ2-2	CAWSPGTGELFF	TGTGCCTGGAGTCCAGGCACCGGGGAGCTGTTTTTT
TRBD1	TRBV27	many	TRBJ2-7	CASSHTNRGLNEQYF	TGTGCCAGCAGCCACACTAACAGGGGCCTTAACGAGCAGTACTTC
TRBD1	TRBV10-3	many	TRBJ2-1	CATMGQVFGEQFF	TGTGCCACTATGGGACAGGTATTCGGTGAGCAGTTCTTC